The clone carrying this TCR beta chain was seen a handful of times. The antigen remains undetermined. TCRdb re-called the RT-PCR reads with MiXCR, one entry per CDR3 protein. The sample lists around 250,000 distinct CDR3 sequences, 9.5% to 15% occurring once. These data come from a study of response to subunit inactivated influenza vaccine. Study-wide points: There was a suggestion from the authors that each seasonal influenza vaccination recruits few new T cells.

This clonotype was sampled from a man aged 50 to 59 who received an inactivated influenza vaccine. The source material was non-naive T cells sorted from PBMCs, sampled around 14 days before vaccination.

As DNA, the CDR3 is TGTGCCAGCAGCTTGTCAGGGGCGTTGAACACTGAAGCTTTCTTT. As protein: CASSLSGALNTEAFF. This sequence joins TRBV5-4 and TRBJ1-1; tentative D call: TRBD1 (6 bases). There are 15 residues in the CDR3. Germline V gene lookup returns CDR1 SGHNT and CDR2 YYREEE (reference sequence). Trimming took 1 base from V and 0 from J, leaving 10 bases between them.